These 3 T cell receptor beta chains originate from one sample sequenced in a study of regulatory T cells in long-lasting Graves disease. Documented time point: newly diagnosed GD, antithyroid drugs for less than 3 months. The TCR library was made from RNA that had been extracted from PBMCs in TRIzol. Researchers made TCR beta libraries by using iRepertoire HTBI primers and running Arm-PCR on CDR3 regions. TCRdb re-called the multiplex PCR reads with MiXCR, one entry per CDR3 protein. The table includes hundreds of thousands of distinct CDR3 sequences, more than 15% detected once. This sample also belongs to another study, concerning T cells in Graves' hyperthyroidism and ophthalmopathy.

The specimen comprised peripheral blood mononuclear cells (PBMCs), sampled at new diagnosis, from a patient treated with antithyroid drugs. The receptor set was obtained from a woman aged 35-65 years with Graves disease.

The table lists this clonotype with many counts. This rearrangement joins TRBV5-1 to TRBJ2-1, with 8 bases lining up with TRBD1. In germline, CDR1 is SGHRS, CDR2 YFSETQ. J gave up 4 bases and V 5 bases, and 5 bases lay outside the gene matches. The CDR3 contains 14 residues. The CDR3 loop is CASSGGQAYNEQFF. The CDR3 nucleotides are TGCGCCAGCAGTGGGGGACAGGCTTACAATGAGCAGTTCTTC.

This clonotype was observed at least ten times. The chain combines TRBV12-3 or TRBV12-4 with TRBJ1-6; D remains unclear. V was pared by 7 bases and J by 7 bases, with 14 bases between. The CDR3 extends over 14 amino acids. The CDR3 is CASTSSSYNSPLHF. CDR3 DNA sequence: TGTGCCAGCACCTCGAGCAGCTACAATTCACCCCTCCACTTT.

As for this clonotype: This may be a read error: a much more frequent sequence differs by one nucleotide. V usage is TRBV11-1 and J usage is TRBJ2-1; maybe TRBD2 (6 bases). Germline CDR1 SGHAT, CDR2 FQDESV (reference sequence). This CDR3 is 17 amino acids long. The CDR3, as DNA: TGTGCCAGCAGCTTCCTAGGTGCGGGGATTTCCTACAATGAGCAGCTCTTC. Translating gives CASSFLGAGISYNEQLF.